The source of this T cell receptor beta chain is a study of T cells in localized non-small cell lung cancer. Trimming removed 1 base from V and 3 bases from J; junction bases left unmatched: 4. Germline V lookup: CDR1 MNHNS, CDR2 SASEGT. The CDR3 is 15 residues long. The table came from immunoSEQ multiplex PCR; TCRdb's copy has only in-frame clones and leaves some out. The repertoire holds some 31,000 clones, with around 82% as singletons. A single count supports this clone. The sample was peripheral blood, taken before any cancer treatment. This sequence was found in a male donor older than 55 with stage II squamous cell lung carcinoma. V and J are TRBV6-1 and TRBJ2-3, with TRBD1 identical over 7 bases. CDR3 coding DNA: TGTGCCAGCAGTGAAGATAGGGGGCGGACAGATACGCAGTATTTT. It codes for CASSEDRGRTDTQYF.